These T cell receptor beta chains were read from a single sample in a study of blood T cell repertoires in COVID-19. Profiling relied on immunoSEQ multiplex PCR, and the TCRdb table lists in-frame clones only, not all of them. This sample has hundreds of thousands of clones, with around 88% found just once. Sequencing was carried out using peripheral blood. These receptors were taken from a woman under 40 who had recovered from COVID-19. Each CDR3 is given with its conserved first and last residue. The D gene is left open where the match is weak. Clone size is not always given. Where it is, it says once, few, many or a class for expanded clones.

TGTGCCAGCAGTTTAGATTTAGCACTTTTCCAGCCCCAGCATTTT	CASSLDLALFQPQHF	NA	NA	TRBJ1-5	15	TRBV28
TGCAGCGTTGGCGGAGACCTCTATGGCTACACCTTC	CSVGGDLYGYTF	NA	NA	TRBJ1-2	12	TRBV29-1
TGCGCCAGCAGCCAAGGACAGGTCTTCCTCTACGAGCAGTACTTC	CASSQGQVFLYEQYF	once	NA	TRBJ2-7	15	TRBV4-1
TGTGCCAGCAGCTTAGGACAGGGTGGTTCTGAAGCTTTCTTT	CASSLGQGGSEAFF	NA	TRBD1	TRBJ1-1	14	TRBV27
TGCAGTGCTAGTGGCGGATTTGGGTCACCCCTCCACTTT	CSASGGFGSPLHF	NA	NA	TRBJ1-6	13	TRBV20-1
TGCAGCGTCACTTCGGCGGCTTTTACTGAAGCTTTCTTT	CSVTSAAFTEAFF	NA	NA	TRBJ1-1	13	TRBV29-1
TGTGCCAGCAGCTCGAGGGTGGGGTACCAAGAGACCCAGTACTTC	CASSSRVGYQETQYF	NA	NA	TRBJ2-5	15	TRBV5-4
TGTGCCAGCAGGGGTTCGGGGAGGCGAAACACCATATATTTT	CASRGSGRRNTIYF	NA	NA	TRBJ1-3	14	TRBV6-5
TGTGCCAGCTCACCGCCAGGGGGCGCAAACGGGGAGCTGTTTTTT	CASSPPGGANGELFF	NA	TRBD1	TRBJ2-2	15	TRBV18
TGTGCCAGCAGCAACCTACAGGGGCTTAGCACAGATACGCAGTATTTT	CASSNLQGLSTDTQYF	NA	TRBD1	TRBJ2-3	16	TRBV7-2
TGTGCCAGCAGCTTAGGTACAGGGAACAATTCACCCCTCCACTTT	CASSLGTGNNSPLHF	NA	NA	TRBJ1-6	15	TRBV7-6
TGTGCCAGCAGCCCTCAAGGGGGGGAAAATGAGCAGTTCTTC	CASSPQGGENEQFF	NA	NA	TRBJ2-1	14	TRBV7-3
TGTGCCAGCAGCGTCACAGGGTCCTACACAGATACGCAGTATTTT	CASSVTGSYTDTQYF	NA	NA	TRBJ2-3	15	TRBV7-6
TGTGCCAGCAGCTATACAGGGAACACTGAAGCTTTCTTT	CASSYTGNTEAFF	NA	NA	TRBJ1-1	13	TRBV28
TGTGCCACCAGCAGAGTTCGACAGTCGAACACTGAAGCTTTCTTT	CATSRVRQSNTEAFF	NA	NA	TRBJ1-1	15	TRBV15
TGTGCCAGCAGCTTAGATTTCGGCAGGGAGCAGTTCTTC	CASSLDFGREQFF	NA	NA	TRBJ2-1	13	TRBV7-7
TGTGCCTGGAAGAGGGGCAGGGGGCTCTACGAGCAGTACTTC	CAWKRGRGLYEQYF	few	TRBD1	TRBJ2-7	14	TRBV30
TGTGCCTGGAGCGCCGGGACAGGAGCTCAAGAGACCCAGTACTTC	CAWSAGTGAQETQYF	NA	TRBD1	TRBJ2-5	15	TRBV30
TGTGCCAGCAGCTTAGCAACACTACTCGCTGGGGCCAACGTCCTGACTTTC	CASSLATLLAGANVLTF	NA	NA	TRBJ2-6	17	TRBV7-9
TGTGCCAGCAGTACGACAGGCCTAGCCAAAAACATTCAGTACTTC	CASSTTGLAKNIQYF	NA	NA	TRBJ2-4	15	TRBV28
TGTGCCAGCAGTGCGGCAGGGGGCACAGATACGCAGTATTTT	CASSAAGGTDTQYF	NA	NA	TRBJ2-3	14	TRBV2
TGCAGCGTACTCCCGGGACAGGGGGGGAACACCATATATTTT	CSVLPGQGGNTIYF	NA	TRBD1	TRBJ1-3	14	TRBV29-1
TGTGCCAGCAGCCGTGACAGGGGGCGCGACTATGGCTACACCTTC	CASSRDRGRDYGYTF	NA	TRBD1	TRBJ1-2	15	TRBV3-1/TRBV3-2
TGCAGTGCTAGTCAGCTCAGAGGTGTCTACGAGCAGTACTTC	CSASQLRGVYEQYF	NA	NA	TRBJ2-7	14	TRBV20-1
TGTGCCAGCAGCCTCCGGGCTAGCGGGGGGGCCTTCCCAGATACGCAGTATTTT	CASSLRASGGAFPDTQYF	NA	TRBD2	TRBJ2-3	18	TRBV7-2
TGTGCCAGCAGTTTAGGATCAGGGAACACTGAAGCTTTCTTT	CASSLGSGNTEAFF	many	NA	TRBJ1-1	14	TRBV27
TGTGCCAGCAGCTTACTAGCGGCAAACACCGGGGAGCTGTTTTTT	CASSLLAANTGELFF	once	TRBD2	TRBJ2-2	15	TRBV7-8
TGTGCCAGCAGTCGACAGGGCGTGAAGGAAAAACTGTTTTTT	CASSRQGVKEKLFF	NA	TRBD1	TRBJ1-4	14	TRBV6-5
TGTGCCTGGACTAGCGGATACAATGAGCAGTTCTTC	CAWTSGYNEQFF	NA	TRBD2	TRBJ2-1	12	TRBV30
TGTGCCAGCAGCCGCCGGACAGGGGGCGCTTACAATGAGCAGTTCTTC	CASSRRTGGAYNEQFF	NA	TRBD1	TRBJ2-1	16	TRBV7-9